This passage covers 23 T cell receptor beta chains from one sample sequenced in a study of vaccination effects on CD4 cells after COVID-19. These receptors have no identified antigens. Isolating CD4+ T cells followed roughly ten days of culture. Each participant received a vaccine that was either BNT162b2 or mRNA-1273, given as two doses. Produced via immunoSEQ multiplex PCR; TCRdb's table is partial and in-frame only. In the table there are about 73,000 clones, roughly four fifths of which are singletons. Sequenced here: CD4+ T cells from PBMCs cultured without peptide, sampled after COVID-19 vaccination. The source is a human donor who received a COVID-19 vaccine.

V usage is TRBV28 and J usage is TRBJ1-2; D uncertain. The germline V and J ends were trimmed by 3 bases and 0 bases, with 14 bases remaining between them. This CDR3 has 16 amino acids. Germline V lookup: CDR1 MDHEN, CDR2 SYDVKM. CDR3 protein: CASSFLSVPANYGYTF. For the CDR3, the DNA is TGTGCCAGCAGTTTCTTATCAGTACCAGCTAACTATGGCTACACCTTC.

This clone turned up a few times. V is TRBV7-8 and J is TRBJ2-6, with 9 positions matching TRBD1. The CDR3 spans 17 residues. Looked up from germline, CDR1 is SGHVS and CDR2 is FQNEAQ. V was pared by 5 bases and J by 4 bases, with 9 bases of the junction left unmatched. The CDR3 sequence is CASSAGTGSGGANVLTF. CDR3 in DNA: TGTGCCAGCAGCGCCGGGACAGGGTCCGGAGGGGCCAACGTCCTGACTTTC.

This clone is deemed medium-sized (0.01 to 0.1%). Its ends do not fully match the called genes, so a read error is possible. V and J are TRBV7-7 and TRBJ2-2; tentative D call: TRBD2 (6 bases). The CDR3 is 15 amino acids. Germline loops: CDR1 SSHAT, CDR2 FNYEAQ (reference sequence). CDR3 DNA sequence: TGTGCCAGCAGCCTAGCGACCGGGGACACCGGGGAGCTGTTTTTT. Amino acid sequence: CASSLATGDTGELFF.

The chain has TRBV6-1 and TRBJ2-5; no reliable D call. V was trimmed by 1 base and J by 5 bases, leaving 11 bases between them. From germline, CDR1 is MNHNS and CDR2 SASEGT. The length of the CDR3 is 14 residues. The CDR3 is CASSEDPGRETQYF. CDR3 nucleotides: TGTGCCAGCAGTGAAGATCCGGGTCGGGAGACCCAGTACTTC.

The V gene is TRBV5-1, the J gene TRBJ1-2, with 9 nucleotides matching TRBD1. Germline CDR1 is SGHRS and CDR2 is YFSETQ. The CDR3 is 16 amino acids. V lost 2 bases, J lost 2 bases, and 7 bases stayed unmatched. CDR3 nucleotides: TGCGCCAGCAGCTTAATAACAGGGGGCGCGAACTATGGCTACACCTTC. Translating gives CASSLITGGANYGYTF.

V gene TRBV19 combines with J gene TRBJ2-1; D unresolved. This CDR3 spans 16 amino acids. Germline V gene data show CDR1 as LNHDA and CDR2 as SQIVND (reference sequence). The ends were cut back, 0 bases at V and 0 bases at J, with 9 bases in the middle. CDR3 loop: CASSIDLSVSYNEQFF. The CDR3 DNA follows: TGTGCCAGTAGTATAGATCTTTCGGTCTCCTACAATGAGCAGTTCTTC.

The CDR3 nucleotides are TGTGCCAGCAGTAAAGGGAGTTTGGAGACCCAGTACTTC. Translating it yields CASSKGSLETQYF. The V call is TRBV27, the J call TRBJ2-5, with D perhaps TRBD2 (5 bases). There are 13 residues in the CDR3. V shed 5 bases and J shed 5 bases, with 12 bases lying between them. Germline loops: CDR1 MNHEY, CDR2 SMNVEV (reference sequence).

This chain links TRBV25-1 with TRBJ1-1, with TRBD1 as a possible D gene (6 bases). Trimming cost V 6 bases and J 4 bases, with 12 bases left between them. The CDR3 extends over 13 amino acids. Germline CDR1 is MGHDK and CDR2 is SYGVNS. CDR3 nucleotides: TGTGCCAGCAGCTCGGGGGCGGTCACTGAAGCTTTCTTT. This encodes CASSSGAVTEAFF.

This chain uses TRBV6-2 or TRBV6-3 with TRBJ1-4; 9 nucleotides match TRBD1. This CDR3 comprises 18 residues. Germline lookup yields CDR1 MNHEY and CDR2 SVGEGT. Germline trimming cut 6 bases from V and 8 bases from J; bases unmatched to any gene: 19. The CDR3 spells CASSQRRGQGNSGEKLFF. In DNA, the CDR3 is TGTGCCAGCAGCCAACGCAGGGGACAGGGTAATTCGGGAGAAAAACTGTTTTTT.

The V gene is TRBV4-1, the J gene TRBJ1-1, with D perhaps TRBD1 (5 bases). V lost 4 bases to trimming and J lost 6 bases, with 24 bases between them. Germline CDR1 and CDR2: MGHRA and YSYEKL. The CDR3 runs to 17 residues. The DNA of the CDR3 is TGCGCCAGCAGCCCACCTTCGTGGGGACGGGCGTCCGCTGAAGCTTTCTTT. Translation gives CASSPPSWGRASAEAFF.

The V call is TRBV5-1, the J call TRBJ2-2; 9 bases align to TRBD1. CDR1 SGHRS and CDR2 YFSETQ come from the germline V gene. CDR3 length: 16 amino acids. The junction had 5 bases not matched to a gene; V was cut back by 2 bases and J by 3 bases. The CDR3 nucleotides read TGCGCCAGCAGCTTACCGGGACAGGGAGACACCGGGGAGCTGTTTTTT. Protein product: CASSLPGQGDTGELFF.

The chain recombines TRBV4-3 with TRBJ1-2, with a tentative D call TRBD1 (6 bases). V dropped 1 base and J dropped 2 bases, with 11 bases sitting between them. The germline V gene encodes CDR1 LGHNA and CDR2 YSLEER. The length of the CDR3 is 15 residues. Here the CDR3 DNA reads TGCGCCAGCAGCCAAGTCCAACAGGGCAACTATGGCTACACCTTC. Protein sequence: CASSQVQQGNYGYTF.

The chain uses TRBV19 and TRBJ2-1, with D uncertain. Germline V CDR1 and CDR2: LNHDA, SQIVND (reference sequence). V lost 2 bases and J lost 5, with 7 bases in between. The CDR3 is made up of 13 amino acids. CDR3 nucleotides: TGTGCCAGTAGTATAAACAGAGACAATGAGCAGTTCTTC. It codes for CASSINRDNEQFF. The full variable domain, in which reference TRBV19 and TRBJ2-1 provide the parts outside the CDR3, is DGGITQSPKYLFRKEGQNVTLSCEQNLNHDAMYWYRQDPGQGLRLIYYSQIVNDFQKGDIAEGYSVSREKKESFPLTVTSAQKNPTAFYLCASSINRDNEQFFGPGTRLTVL.

This chain links TRBV19 with TRBJ2-7; 10 nucleotides match TRBD1. Losses at the gene ends were 5 bases for V and 4 bases for J; bases not matched to a gene: 8. The CDR3 is made up of 15 amino acids. Germline loops: CDR1 LNHDA, CDR2 SQIVND (reference sequence). CDR3 residues: CASSVAGTGAYEQYV. The DNA of the CDR3 is TGTGCCAGTAGTGTCGCCGGGACAGGGGCTTACGAGCAGTACGTC.

This chain connects TRBV5-6 to TRBJ1-1; no clear D. The CDR3 contains 13 residues. Germline assignment: CDR1 SGHDT and CDR2 YYEEEE. The ends were cut back, 1 base at V and 2 bases at J, with 6 bases in the middle. CDR3 nucleotide sequence: TGTGCCAGCAGCTTGACAGCCAACACTGAAGCTTTCTTT. As protein: CASSLTANTEAFF.

The J gene is TRBJ1-1, the V gene TRBV7-2; D gene ambiguous. Deletions cut 0 bases from V and 1 base from J, with 3 bases between. Germline assignment: CDR1 SGHTA and CDR2 FQGNSA. The CDR3 spans 13 residues. Here the CDR3 DNA reads TGTGCCAGCAGCTTAGCCGAGAACACTGAAGCTTTCTTT. Its translation is CASSLAENTEAFF. Together with reference TRBV7-2 and TRBJ1-1, the CDR3 gives the full variable domain: GAGVSQSPSNKVTEKGKDVELRCDPISGHTALYWYRQSLGQGLEFLIYFQGNSAPDKSGLPSDRFSAERTGGSVSTLTIQRTQQEDSAVYLCASSLAENTEAFFGQGTRLTVV.

The chain carries TRBV5-4 and TRBJ1-1; a weak D match, TRBD1 (6 bases). With 4 bases removed from V and 1 base from J, the gap between germline ends came to 17 bases. CDR3 size: 16 residues. CDR1 is SGHNT and CDR2 is YYREEE in the germline V gene (reference sequence). The CDR3 reads CASSLSGGSKNTEAFF. CDR3 coding DNA: TGTGCCAGCAGCCTATCGGGGGGCAGTAAGAACACTGAAGCTTTCTTT.

This sequence joins TRBV19 and TRBJ1-3; no clear D gene. The CDR3 consists of 14 residues. Trimming shortened V by 10 bases and J by 0 bases, and 13 bases separated the two germline ends. Germline V lookup: CDR1 LNHDA, CDR2 SQIVND (reference sequence). The CDR3 spells CATQRAGSGNTIYF. The CDR3 coding sequence is TGTGCCACCCAGCGGGCAGGCTCTGGAAACACCATATATTTT.

The V call is TRBV23-1, the J call TRBJ2-2; no clear D. TRBV23-1 counts as an open reading frame of uncertain function. The CDR3 has 15 amino acids. V was trimmed by 2 bases and J by 0 bases, leaving 7 bases between them. CDR3 amino acids: CASSQVQPNTGELFF. The CDR3 nucleotides read TGCGCCAGCAGTCAAGTACAGCCGAACACCGGGGAGCTGTTTTTT.

The chain carries TRBV24-1 and TRBJ2-3; TRBD2 matches at 7 bases. The V segment lost 4 bases and the J segment 8 bases; nucleotides outside the gene matches: 5. The germline gives CDR1 KGHDR, CDR2 SFDVKD. CDR3 length equals 13 residues. CDR3 DNA sequence: TGTGCCACCAGTGACCCAACGGGGGGTACGCAGTATTTT. This sequence encodes CATSDPTGGTQYF.

The chain recombines TRBV24-1 with TRBJ1-5; D remains unclear. This CDR3 has 14 amino acids. Trimming took 4 bases from V and 1 from J, leaving 7 bases between them. Germline values: CDR1 KGHDR, CDR2 SFDVKD. The CDR3 DNA sequence: TGTGCCACCAGTGAAGCTGGGAGCAATCAGCCCCAGCATTTT. It codes for CATSEAGSNQPQHF.

The chain couples TRBV30 to TRBJ2-2; no clear D. The V gene lost 0 bases and the J gene lost 6 bases, with 14 bases spanning the gap. Germline V CDR1 and CDR2: GTSNPN, SVGIG (reference sequence). There are 15 residues in the CDR3. The CDR3 nucleotides read TGTGCCTGGAGTGTTGGCCACGCCGGGCCCGGGGAGCTGTTTTTT. Protein product: CAWSVGHAGPGELFF.

J is TRBJ2-1 and V is TRBV19; TRBD2 matches at 7 bases. CDR1 LNHDA and CDR2 SQIVND come from the germline V gene (reference sequence). V was clipped by 6 bases and J by 4 bases; unmatched bases: 9. The CDR3 covers 15 residues. CDR3 loop: CASSPQGAGYNEQFF. CDR3 coding DNA: TGTGCCAGTAGCCCCCAGGGAGCGGGGTACAATGAGCAGTTCTTC.